This entry is about one T cell receptor (beta chain). Its antigen is undetermined. The CDR3 totals 16 residues. Germline V gene lookup returns CDR1 MNHEY and CDR2 SMNVEV (reference sequence). V was cut by 3 bases and J by 5 bases, with 16 bases left in between. This specimen comes from a study of graft-versus-host responses after intestinal transplantation. Study-level background: Each recipient received anti-thymocyte globulin induction, then tacrolimus and steroids for around 3 years. Study-level findings and limits: GvH clone levels peaked in circulation, and this peak was associated with early post-transplant HvG declines.

Method: immunoSEQ multiplex PCR; TCRdb's copy keeps in-frame clones and lacks some. The sample has around 93,000 clones; about 89% are singletons. This chain connects TRBV27 to TRBJ2-2; D is perhaps TRBD2 (6 bases). The source material was unstimulated CD8+ T cells sorted from spleen or lymph node cells, sampled before intestinal transplant. This clonotype originated in a human donor who received an intestinal transplant. The CDR3 is CASSFGSGEGTGELFF. The CDR3 DNA sequence: TGTGCCAGCAGTTTCGGGTCGGGAGAAGGTACCGGGGAGCTGTTTTTT.